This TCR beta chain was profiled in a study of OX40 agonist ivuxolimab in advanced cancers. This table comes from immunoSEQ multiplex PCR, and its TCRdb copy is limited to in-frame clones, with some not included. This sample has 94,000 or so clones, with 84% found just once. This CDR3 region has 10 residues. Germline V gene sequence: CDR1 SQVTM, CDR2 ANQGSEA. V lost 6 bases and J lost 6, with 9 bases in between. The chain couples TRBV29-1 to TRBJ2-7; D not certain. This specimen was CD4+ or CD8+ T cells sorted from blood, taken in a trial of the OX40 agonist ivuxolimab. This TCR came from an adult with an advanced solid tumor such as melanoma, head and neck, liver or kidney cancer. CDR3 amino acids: CSVAHREQYF. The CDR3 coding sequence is TGCAGCGTCGCACACCGCGAGCAGTACTTC.